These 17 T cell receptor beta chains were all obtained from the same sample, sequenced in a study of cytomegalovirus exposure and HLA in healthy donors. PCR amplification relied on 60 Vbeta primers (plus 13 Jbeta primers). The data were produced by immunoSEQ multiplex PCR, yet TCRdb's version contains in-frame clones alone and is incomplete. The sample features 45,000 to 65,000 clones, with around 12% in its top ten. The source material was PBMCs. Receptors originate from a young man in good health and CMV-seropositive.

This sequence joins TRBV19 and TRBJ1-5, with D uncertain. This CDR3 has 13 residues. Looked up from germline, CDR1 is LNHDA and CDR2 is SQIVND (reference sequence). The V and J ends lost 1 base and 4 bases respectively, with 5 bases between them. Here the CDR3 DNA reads TGTGCCAGTAGTATAGCACGGAATCAGCCCCAGCATTTT. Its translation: CASSIARNQPQHF. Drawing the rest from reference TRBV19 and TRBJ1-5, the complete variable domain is DGGITQSPKYLFRKEGQNVTLSCEQNLNHDAMYWYRQDPGQGLRLIYYSQIVNDFQKGDIAEGYSVSREKKESFPLTVTSAQKNPTAFYLCASSIARNQPQHFGDGTRLSIL.

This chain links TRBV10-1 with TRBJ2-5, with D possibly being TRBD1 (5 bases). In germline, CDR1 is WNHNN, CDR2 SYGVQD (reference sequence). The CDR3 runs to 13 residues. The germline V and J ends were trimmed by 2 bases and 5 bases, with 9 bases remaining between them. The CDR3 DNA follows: TGCGCCAGCAGTGAGCAGGCAGGGGAGACCCAGTACTTC. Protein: CASSEQAGETQYF.

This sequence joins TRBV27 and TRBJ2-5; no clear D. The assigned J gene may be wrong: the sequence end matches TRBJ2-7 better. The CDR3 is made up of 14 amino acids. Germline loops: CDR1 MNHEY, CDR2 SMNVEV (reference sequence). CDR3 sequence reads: CASSLSSTYYEQYF. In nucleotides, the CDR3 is TGTGCCAGCAGTTTATCATCAACCTACTACGAGCAGTACTTC.

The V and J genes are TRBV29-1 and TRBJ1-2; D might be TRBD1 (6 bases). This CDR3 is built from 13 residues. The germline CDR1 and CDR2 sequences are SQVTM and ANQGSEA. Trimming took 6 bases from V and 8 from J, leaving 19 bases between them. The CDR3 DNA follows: TGCAGCGTCGGGACATTCGAAACTATGGGCTACACCTTC. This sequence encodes CSVGTFETMGYTF.

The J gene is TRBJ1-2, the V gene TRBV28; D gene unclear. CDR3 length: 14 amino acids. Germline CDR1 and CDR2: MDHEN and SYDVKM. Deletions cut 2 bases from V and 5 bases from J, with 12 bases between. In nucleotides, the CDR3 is TGTGCCAGCAGTTTAAGGCAGACACAATATGGCTACACCTTC. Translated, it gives CASSLRQTQYGYTF.

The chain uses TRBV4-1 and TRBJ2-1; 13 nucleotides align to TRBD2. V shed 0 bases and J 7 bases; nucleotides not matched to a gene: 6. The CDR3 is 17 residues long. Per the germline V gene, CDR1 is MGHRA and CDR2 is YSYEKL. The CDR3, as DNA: TGCGCCAGCAGCCAAGAGGGCACTAGCGGGAGGGGTAATGAGCAGTTCTTC. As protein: CASSQEGTSGRGNEQFF.

The CDR3 loop reads CASSLPTNYGYTF. CDR3 coding DNA: TGTGCCAGCAGTTTACCCACTAACTATGGCTACACCTTC. J is TRBJ1-2 and V is TRBV28; D is unresolved. The germline CDR1 and CDR2 sequences are MDHEN and SYDVKM. Trimming removed 2 bases from V and 0 bases from J, with 4 bases in between. The CDR3 contains 13 residues.

The CDR3 DNA reads TGTGCCAGCAGCCGAGACACCTACGAGCAGTACTTC. This sequence encodes CASSRDTYEQYF. The chain links TRBV28 to TRBJ2-7; D is unresolved. Germline CDR1 is MDHEN and CDR2 is SYDVKM. This CDR3 is built from 12 residues. Trimming took 6 bases from V and 2 from J, leaving 8 bases between them.

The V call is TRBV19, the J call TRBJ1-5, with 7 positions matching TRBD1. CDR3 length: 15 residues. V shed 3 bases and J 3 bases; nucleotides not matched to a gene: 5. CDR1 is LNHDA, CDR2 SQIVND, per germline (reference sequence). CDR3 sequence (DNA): TGTGCCAGTAGTATTGAGGGGACAGACAATCAGCCCCAGCATTTT. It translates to CASSIEGTDNQPQHF. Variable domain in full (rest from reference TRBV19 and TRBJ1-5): DGGITQSPKYLFRKEGQNVTLSCEQNLNHDAMYWYRQDPGQGLRLIYYSQIVNDFQKGDIAEGYSVSREKKESFPLTVTSAQKNPTAFYLCASSIEGTDNQPQHFGDGTRLSIL.

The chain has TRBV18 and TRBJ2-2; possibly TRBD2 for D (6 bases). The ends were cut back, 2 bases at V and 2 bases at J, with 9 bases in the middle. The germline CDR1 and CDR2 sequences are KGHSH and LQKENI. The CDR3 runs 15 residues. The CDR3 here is CASSPAGPNTGELFF. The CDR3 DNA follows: TGTGCCAGCTCACCAGCGGGACCAAACACCGGGGAGCTGTTTTTT.

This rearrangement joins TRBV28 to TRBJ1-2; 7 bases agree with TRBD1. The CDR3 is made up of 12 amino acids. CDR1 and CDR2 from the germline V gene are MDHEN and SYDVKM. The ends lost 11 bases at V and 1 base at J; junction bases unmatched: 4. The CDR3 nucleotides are TGTGCCGGCCAGGGGGGTAACTATGGCTACACCTTC. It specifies CAGQGGNYGYTF.

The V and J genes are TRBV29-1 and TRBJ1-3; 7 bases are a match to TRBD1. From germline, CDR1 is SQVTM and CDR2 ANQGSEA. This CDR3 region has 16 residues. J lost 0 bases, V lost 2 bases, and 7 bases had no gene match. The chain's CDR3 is CSVELAGGISGNTIYF. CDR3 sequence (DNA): TGCAGCGTTGAACTCGCAGGGGGAATCTCTGGAAACACCATATATTTT.

Here the CDR3 DNA reads TGCGCCAGCAGCTTTGCGGGAGTTGCGGGCAATGAGCAGTTCTTC. Amino acids: CASSFAGVAGNEQFF. This rearrangement joins TRBV5-1 to TRBJ2-1; 7 nucleotides line up with TRBD2. The ends lost 2 bases at V and 6 bases at J; junction bases unmatched: 8. The CDR3 covers 15 residues. Germline CDR1 and CDR2: SGHRS and YFSETQ. Full variable domain (remainder filled in from reference TRBV5-1 and TRBJ2-1): KAGVTQTPRYLIKTRGQQVTLSCSPISGHRSVSWYQQTPGQGLQFLFEYFSETQRNKGNFPGRFSGRQFSNSRSEMNVSTLELGDSALYLCASSFAGVAGNEQFFGPGTRLTVL.

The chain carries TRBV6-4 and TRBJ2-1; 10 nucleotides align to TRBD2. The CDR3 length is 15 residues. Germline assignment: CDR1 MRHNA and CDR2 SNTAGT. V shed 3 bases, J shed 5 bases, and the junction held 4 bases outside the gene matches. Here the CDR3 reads CASSELAGANNEQFF. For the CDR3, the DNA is TGTGCCAGCAGTGAGCTAGCGGGAGCCAACAATGAGCAGTTCTTC.

The CDR3 DNA reads TGTGCCAGCACCATGACAGGGACAGGGGGGGAAAAACTGTTTTTT. It specifies CASTMTGTGGEKLFF. The rearrangement uses TRBV9 and TRBJ1-4; 11 positions match TRBD1. The germline CDR1 and CDR2 sequences are SGDLS and YYNGEE. The CDR3 consists of 15 residues. V was pared by 6 bases and J by 8 bases, with 9 bases of the junction left unmatched. The entire variable domain, with the rest obtained from reference TRBV9 and TRBJ1-4, is as follows: DSGVTQTPKHLITATGQRVTLRCSPRSGDLSVYWYQQSLDQGLQFLIQYYNGEERAKGNILERFSAQQFPDLHSELNLSSLELGDSALYFCASTMTGTGGEKLFFGSGTQLSVL.

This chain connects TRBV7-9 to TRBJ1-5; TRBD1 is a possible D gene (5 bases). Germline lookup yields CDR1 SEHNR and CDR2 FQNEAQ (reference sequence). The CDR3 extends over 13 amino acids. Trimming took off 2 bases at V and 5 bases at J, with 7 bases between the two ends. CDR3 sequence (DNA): TGTGCCAGCAGCTTAACGGGGGATCAGCCCCAGCATTTT. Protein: CASSLTGDQPQHF.

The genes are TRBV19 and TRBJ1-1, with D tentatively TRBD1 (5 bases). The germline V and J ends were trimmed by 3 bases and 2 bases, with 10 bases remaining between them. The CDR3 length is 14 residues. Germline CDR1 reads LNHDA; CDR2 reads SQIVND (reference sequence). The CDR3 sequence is CASSIVQANTEAFF. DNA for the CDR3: TGTGCCAGTAGTATCGTACAGGCCAACACTGAAGCTTTCTTT.